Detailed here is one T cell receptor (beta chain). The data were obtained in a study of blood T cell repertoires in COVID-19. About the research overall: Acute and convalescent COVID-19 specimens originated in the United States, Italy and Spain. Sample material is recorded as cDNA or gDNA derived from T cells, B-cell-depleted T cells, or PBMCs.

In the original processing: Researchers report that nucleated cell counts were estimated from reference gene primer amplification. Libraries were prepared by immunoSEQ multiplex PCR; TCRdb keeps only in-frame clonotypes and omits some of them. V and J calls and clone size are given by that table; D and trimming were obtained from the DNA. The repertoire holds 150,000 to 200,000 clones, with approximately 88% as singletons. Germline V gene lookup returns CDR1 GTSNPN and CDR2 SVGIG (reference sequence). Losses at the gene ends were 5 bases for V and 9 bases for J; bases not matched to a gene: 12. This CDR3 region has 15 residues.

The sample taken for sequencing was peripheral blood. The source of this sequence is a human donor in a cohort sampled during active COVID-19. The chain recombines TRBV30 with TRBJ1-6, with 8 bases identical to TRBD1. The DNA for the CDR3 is TGTGCCTGGGGATCCCAGGGGGCGCATCTTTCACCCCTCCACTTT. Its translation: CAWGSQGAHLSPLHF.